This T cell receptor (beta chain) was captured by sequencing in a study of T cells of healthy individuals. TCRdb ran MiXCR on the 5' RACE reads and lists one entry per CDR3 protein. The sample lists tens of thousands of distinct CDR3 sequences; approximately 15% were seen once. The CDR3 runs 14 residues. Germline CDR1 and CDR2: SEHNR and FQNEAQ (reference sequence). The trim removed 5 bases at V and 7 bases at J, leaving 4 bases unmatched. The TCR sequence derives from a human donor in good health. The chain is built from TRBV7-9 and TRBJ2-2; 10 positions match TRBD2. CDR3 in DNA: TGTGCCAGCAGCCCAGGGACTAGCGTCGGGGAGCTGTTTTTT. Translated: CASSPGTSVGELFF.